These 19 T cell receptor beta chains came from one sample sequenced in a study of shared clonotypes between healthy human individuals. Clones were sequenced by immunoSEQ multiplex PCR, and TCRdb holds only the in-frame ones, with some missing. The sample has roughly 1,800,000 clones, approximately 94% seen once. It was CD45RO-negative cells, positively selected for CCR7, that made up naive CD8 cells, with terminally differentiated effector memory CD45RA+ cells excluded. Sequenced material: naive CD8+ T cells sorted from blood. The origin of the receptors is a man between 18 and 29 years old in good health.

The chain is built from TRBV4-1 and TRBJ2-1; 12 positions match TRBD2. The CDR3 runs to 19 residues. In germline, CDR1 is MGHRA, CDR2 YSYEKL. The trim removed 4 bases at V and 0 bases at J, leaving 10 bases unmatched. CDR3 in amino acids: CASSPTSGSFAPSYNEQFF. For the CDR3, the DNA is TGCGCCAGCAGCCCGACTAGCGGGAGCTTTGCCCCCTCCTACAATGAGCAGTTCTTC.

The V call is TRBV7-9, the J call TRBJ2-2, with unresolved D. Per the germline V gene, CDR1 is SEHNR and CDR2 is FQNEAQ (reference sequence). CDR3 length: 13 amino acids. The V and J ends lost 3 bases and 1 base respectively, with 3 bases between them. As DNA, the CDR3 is TGTGCCAGCAGCTTCATGAACACCGGGGAGCTGTTTTTT. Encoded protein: CASSFMNTGELFF.

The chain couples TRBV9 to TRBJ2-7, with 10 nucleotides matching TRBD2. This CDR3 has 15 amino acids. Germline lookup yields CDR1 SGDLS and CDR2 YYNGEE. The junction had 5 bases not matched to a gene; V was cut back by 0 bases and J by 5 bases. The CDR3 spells CASSVGGTSDHEQYF. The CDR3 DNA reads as TGTGCCAGCAGCGTAGGGGGGACTAGCGACCACGAGCAGTACTTC.

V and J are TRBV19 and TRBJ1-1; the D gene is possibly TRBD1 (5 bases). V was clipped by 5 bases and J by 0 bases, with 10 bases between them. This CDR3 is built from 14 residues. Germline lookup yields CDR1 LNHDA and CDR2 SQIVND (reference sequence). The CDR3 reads CASSPGYMNTEAFF. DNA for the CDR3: TGTGCCAGTAGTCCAGGGTATATGAACACTGAAGCTTTCTTT.

The CDR3 nucleotides are TGTGCCAGCAAGGGGGGGGCGCCCACCTACGAGCAGTACTTC. Translated: CASKGGAPTYEQYF. The V call is TRBV27, the J call TRBJ2-7; D possibly corresponds to TRBD2 (7 bases). Trimming pared 7 bases from V and 2 bases from J, leaving 15 bases between. CDR3 length: 14 amino acids. CDR1 is MNHEY, CDR2 SMNVEV, per germline (reference sequence).

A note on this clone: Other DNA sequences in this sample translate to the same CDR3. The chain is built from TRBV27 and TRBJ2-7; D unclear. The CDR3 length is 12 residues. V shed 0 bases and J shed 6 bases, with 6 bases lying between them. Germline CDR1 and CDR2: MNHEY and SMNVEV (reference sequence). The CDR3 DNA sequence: TGTGCCAGCAGTTTATCCGGCGTCGAGCAGTACTTC. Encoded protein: CASSLSGVEQYF.

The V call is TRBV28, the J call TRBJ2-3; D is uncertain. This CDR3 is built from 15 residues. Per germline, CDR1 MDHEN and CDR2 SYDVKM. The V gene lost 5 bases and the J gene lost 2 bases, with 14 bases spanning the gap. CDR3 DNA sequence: TGTGCCAGCAGTGGAGAATCGGCTGACACAGATACGCAGTATTTT. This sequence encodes CASSGESADTDTQYF.

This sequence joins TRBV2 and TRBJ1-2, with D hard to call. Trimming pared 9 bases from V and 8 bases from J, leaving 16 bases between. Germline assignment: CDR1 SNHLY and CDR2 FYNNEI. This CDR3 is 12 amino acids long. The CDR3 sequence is CASYRNEGGYTF. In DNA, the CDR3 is TGTGCCAGTTACAGAAACGAGGGAGGCTACACCTTC.

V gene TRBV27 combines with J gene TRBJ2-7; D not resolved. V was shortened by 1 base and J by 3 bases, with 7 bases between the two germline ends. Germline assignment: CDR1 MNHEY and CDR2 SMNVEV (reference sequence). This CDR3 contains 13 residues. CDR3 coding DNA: TGTGCCAGCAGTTTATGGGGTAACTACGAGCAGTACTTC. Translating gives CASSLWGNYEQYF.

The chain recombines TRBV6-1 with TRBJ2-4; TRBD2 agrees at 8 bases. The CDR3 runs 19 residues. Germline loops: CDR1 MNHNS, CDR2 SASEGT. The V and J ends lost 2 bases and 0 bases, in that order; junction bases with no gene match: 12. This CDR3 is CASSEFELAESLAKNIQYF. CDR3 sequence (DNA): TGTGCCAGCAGTGAATTTGAACTAGCGGAGTCTCTAGCCAAAAACATTCAGTACTTC.

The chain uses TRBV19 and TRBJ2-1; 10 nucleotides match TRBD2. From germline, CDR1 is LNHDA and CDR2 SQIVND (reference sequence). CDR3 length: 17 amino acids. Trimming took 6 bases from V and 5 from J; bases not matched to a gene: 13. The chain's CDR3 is CASSAGTSDLSDNEQFF. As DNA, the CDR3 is TGTGCCAGTAGCGCAGGGACTAGCGACCTATCCGACAATGAGCAGTTCTTC.

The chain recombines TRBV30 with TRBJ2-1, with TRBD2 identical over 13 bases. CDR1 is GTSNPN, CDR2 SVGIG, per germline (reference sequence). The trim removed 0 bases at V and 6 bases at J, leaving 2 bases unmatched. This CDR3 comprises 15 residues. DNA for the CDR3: TGTGCCTGGAGTGTACGGACTAGCGGGAGCAATGAGCAGTTCTTC. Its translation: CAWSVRTSGSNEQFF.

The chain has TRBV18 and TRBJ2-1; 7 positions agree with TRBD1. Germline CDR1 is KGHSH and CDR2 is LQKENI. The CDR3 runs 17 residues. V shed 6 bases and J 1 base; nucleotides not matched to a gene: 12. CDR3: CASSPIKDRRSYNEQFF. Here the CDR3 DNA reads TGTGCCAGCTCCCCGATAAAGGACAGGCGTTCCTACAATGAGCAGTTCTTC.

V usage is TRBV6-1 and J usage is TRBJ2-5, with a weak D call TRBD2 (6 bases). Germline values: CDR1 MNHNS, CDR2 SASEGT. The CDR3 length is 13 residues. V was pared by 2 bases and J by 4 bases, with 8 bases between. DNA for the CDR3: TGTGCCAGCAGTGAATGGAGGGGAGAGACCCAGTACTTC. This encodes CASSEWRGETQYF.

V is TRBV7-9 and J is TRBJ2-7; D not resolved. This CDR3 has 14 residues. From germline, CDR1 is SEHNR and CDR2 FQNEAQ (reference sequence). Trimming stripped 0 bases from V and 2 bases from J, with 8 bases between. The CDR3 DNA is TGTGCCAGCAGCTTAGCACAGAATCCCTACGAGCAGTACTTC. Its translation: CASSLAQNPYEQYF. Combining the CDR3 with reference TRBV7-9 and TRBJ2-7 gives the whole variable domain DTGVSQNPRHKITKRGQNVTFRCDPISEHNRLYWYRQTLGQGPEFLTYFQNEAQLEKSRLLSDRFSAERPKGSFSTLEIQRTEQGDSAMYLCASSLAQNPYEQYFGPGTRLTVT.

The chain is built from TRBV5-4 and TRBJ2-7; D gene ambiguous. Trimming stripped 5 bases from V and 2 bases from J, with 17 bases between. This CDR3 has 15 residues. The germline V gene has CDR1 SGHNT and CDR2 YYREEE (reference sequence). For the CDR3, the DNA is TGTGCCAGCAGTTCAAGCGACACCGCAACCTACGAGCAGTACTTC. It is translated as CASSSSDTATYEQYF.

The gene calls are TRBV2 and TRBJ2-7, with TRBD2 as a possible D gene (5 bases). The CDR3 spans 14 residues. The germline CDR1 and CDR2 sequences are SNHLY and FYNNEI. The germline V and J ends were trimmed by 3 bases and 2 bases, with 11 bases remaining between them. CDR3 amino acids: CASSERVSPYEQYF. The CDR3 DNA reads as TGTGCCAGCAGTGAGAGGGTAAGCCCCTACGAGCAGTACTTC.

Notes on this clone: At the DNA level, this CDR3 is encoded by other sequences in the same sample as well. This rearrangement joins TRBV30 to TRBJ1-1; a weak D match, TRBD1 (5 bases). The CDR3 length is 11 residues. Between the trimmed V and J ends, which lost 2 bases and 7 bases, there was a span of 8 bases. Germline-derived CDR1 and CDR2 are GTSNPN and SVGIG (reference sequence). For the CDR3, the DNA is TGTGCCTGGAGTTTTGGGGGTGAAGCTTTCTTT. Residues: CAWSFGGEAFF.

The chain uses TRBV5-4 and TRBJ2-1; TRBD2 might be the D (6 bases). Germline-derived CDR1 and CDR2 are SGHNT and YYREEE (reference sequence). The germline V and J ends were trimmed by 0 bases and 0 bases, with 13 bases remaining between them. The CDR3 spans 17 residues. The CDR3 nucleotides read TGTGCCAGCAGCTTGGGGACTATGGGGGGCTCCTACAATGAGCAGTTCTTC. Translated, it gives CASSLGTMGGSYNEQFF.